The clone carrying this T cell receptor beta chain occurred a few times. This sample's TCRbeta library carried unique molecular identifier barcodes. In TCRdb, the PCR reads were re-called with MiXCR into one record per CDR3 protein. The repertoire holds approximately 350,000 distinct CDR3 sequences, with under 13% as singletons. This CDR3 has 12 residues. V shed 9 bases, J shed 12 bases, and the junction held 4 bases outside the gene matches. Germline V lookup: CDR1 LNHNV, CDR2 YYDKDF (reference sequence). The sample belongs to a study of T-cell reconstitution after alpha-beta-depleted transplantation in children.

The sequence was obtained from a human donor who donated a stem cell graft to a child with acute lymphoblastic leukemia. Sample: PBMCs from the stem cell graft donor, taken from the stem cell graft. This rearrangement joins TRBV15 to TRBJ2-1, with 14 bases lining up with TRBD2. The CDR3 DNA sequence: TGTGCCACTGGACTAGCGGGAGGTGCGCAGTTCTTC. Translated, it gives CATGLAGGAQFF.